The rows below give T cell receptor beta chains drawn from one sample of a study of beta chain features in type 1 diabetes. Clones were read by immunoSEQ multiplex PCR, and TCRdb kept only the in-frame ones, dropping some. The sample has roughly 730,000 clones, about an eighth seen once; the top ten hold less than 0.025%. Specimen: naive CD4+ T cells from blood. Receptor source: a man aged 18 to 29 with type 1 diabetes. Both conserved end residues are part of each CDR3. Each record gives: clone size, J gene, V gene, D gene, CDR3 DNA, CDR3 protein. D genes are given only for firm matches. Clone size is stated in some rows and not others, as once, few, many or a class when expanded.

abundance: few
j_gene: TRBJ1-6
v_gene: TRBV9
d_gene: TRBD1
CDR3nt: TGTGCCAGCAGCGTAACAGGGGAGGGTAAATCACCCCTCCACTTT
CDR3aa: CASSVTGEGKSPLHF

abundance: few
j_gene: TRBJ2-5
v_gene: TRBV10-3
d_gene: TRBD2
CDR3nt: TGTGCCATCAGTGAATTCGTAGTAGCGGGGAACCAAGAGACCCAGTACTTC
CDR3aa: CAISEFVVAGNQETQYF

abundance: NA
j_gene: TRBJ1-6
v_gene: TRBV5-1
d_gene: TRBD1
CDR3nt: TGCGCCAGCGCGGAGACAGGGCTTTTTGGTTCACCCCTCCACTTT
CDR3aa: CASAETGLFGSPLHF

abundance: few
j_gene: TRBJ1-1
v_gene: TRBV29-1
d_gene: NA
CDR3nt: TGCAGCGTTGACCCACAGGAGGACACTGAAGCTTTCTTT
CDR3aa: CSVDPQEDTEAFF

abundance: NA
j_gene: TRBJ2-2
v_gene: TRBV5-1
d_gene: NA
CDR3nt: TGCGCCAGCAGCTTGGCGGGGAACACCGGGGAGCTGTTTTTT
CDR3aa: CASSLAGNTGELFF

abundance: NA
j_gene: TRBJ2-7
v_gene: TRBV18
d_gene: NA
CDR3nt: TGTGCCAGCTCACCACCGGCAGGAGGATTAGCGACCTCCTACGAGCAGTACTTC
CDR3aa: CASSPPAGGLATSYEQYF

abundance: NA
j_gene: TRBJ1-1
v_gene: TRBV7-9
d_gene: NA
CDR3nt: TGTGCCAGCAGCCGAGGCAGGGTGAGCGCTGAAGCTTTCTTT
CDR3aa: CASSRGRVSAEAFF

abundance: few
j_gene: TRBJ2-3
v_gene: TRBV4-1
d_gene: NA
CDR3nt: TGCGCCAGCAGCCAGGGGGGCCGGGCAGATACGCAGTATTTT
CDR3aa: CASSQGGRADTQYF

abundance: NA
j_gene: TRBJ1-2
v_gene: TRBV7-9
d_gene: NA
CDR3nt: TGTGCCAGCAGCTTAAGACAGGAAAACTATGGCTACACCTTC
CDR3aa: CASSLRQENYGYTF

abundance: NA
j_gene: TRBJ1-2
v_gene: TRBV19
d_gene: NA
CDR3nt: TGTGCCAGTAGGGGGGGAATCTATGCCTACACCTTC
CDR3aa: CASRGGIYAYTF

abundance: few
j_gene: TRBJ1-6
v_gene: TRBV30
d_gene: NA
CDR3nt: TGTGCCTGGAGTGTAGGTTATACGGGGGAAGGTTCACCCCTCCACTTT
CDR3aa: CAWSVGYTGEGSPLHF

abundance: few
j_gene: TRBJ2-1
v_gene: TRBV10-3
d_gene: NA
CDR3nt: TGTGCCACCCAACGGGATAGGAGCTACAATGAGCAGTTCTTC
CDR3aa: CATQRDRSYNEQFF

abundance: NA
j_gene: TRBJ2-7
v_gene: TRBV9
d_gene: NA
CDR3nt: TGTGCCAGCAGCCCTCCTGGATCGTTTTACGAGCAGTACTTC
CDR3aa: CASSPPGSFYEQYF

abundance: once
j_gene: TRBJ1-5
v_gene: TRBV28
d_gene: TRBD1
CDR3nt: TGTGCCAGCAGTCCGCGACAGGGTAGCAATCAGCCCCAGCATTTT
CDR3aa: CASSPRQGSNQPQHF

abundance: few
j_gene: TRBJ1-1
v_gene: TRBV11-2
d_gene: NA
CDR3nt: TGTGCCATCTCCGGGACCGAAGCTTTCTTT
CDR3aa: CAISGTEAFF

abundance: few
j_gene: TRBJ2-1
v_gene: TRBV5-4
d_gene: NA
CDR3nt: TGTGCCAGCAGCTTAAGCGGTCTAGGCAGGAACAATGAGCAGTTCTTC
CDR3aa: CASSLSGLGRNNEQFF

abundance: NA
j_gene: TRBJ2-5
v_gene: TRBV5-1
d_gene: TRBD1
CDR3nt: TGCGCCAGCAGCCCGACAGGGGGCTCCGAGGAGACCCAGTACTTC
CDR3aa: CASSPTGGSEETQYF

abundance: NA
j_gene: TRBJ2-1
v_gene: TRBV30
d_gene: NA
CDR3nt: TGTGCCTGTTCGGGGTACAATGAGCAGTTCTTC
CDR3aa: CACSGYNEQFF

abundance: few
j_gene: TRBJ2-2
v_gene: TRBV30
d_gene: NA
CDR3nt: TGTGCCTGGAGTCGATGGGCCGGGGAGCTGTTTTTT
CDR3aa: CAWSRWAGELFF

abundance: few
j_gene: TRBJ2-3
v_gene: TRBV9
d_gene: TRBD1
CDR3nt: TGTGCCAGCAGCGCGGAGGGACAGGGGGTGGATACGCAGTATTTT
CDR3aa: CASSAEGQGVDTQYF

abundance: few
j_gene: TRBJ1-4
v_gene: TRBV25-1
d_gene: NA
CDR3nt: TGTGCCAGCAGTGACGAGGCTGCAACTAATGAAAAACTGTTTTTT
CDR3aa: CASSDEAATNEKLFF

abundance: NA
j_gene: TRBJ1-1
v_gene: TRBV25-1
d_gene: NA
CDR3nt: TGTGCCAGCAGTGGGGCCTACACTGAAGCTTTCTTT
CDR3aa: CASSGAYTEAFF

abundance: NA
j_gene: TRBJ2-1
v_gene: TRBV10-3
d_gene: NA
CDR3nt: TGTGCCATCAGTGGCGACAGCGTTCAGGATGAGCAGTTCTTC
CDR3aa: CAISGDSVQDEQFF

abundance: few
j_gene: TRBJ2-7
v_gene: TRBV11-2
d_gene: TRBD1
CDR3nt: TGTGCCAGCAGCTCCTACCGACAGGGTAGCTCCTACGAGCAGTACTTC
CDR3aa: CASSSYRQGSSYEQYF

abundance: NA
j_gene: TRBJ1-4
v_gene: TRBV25-1
d_gene: TRBD1
CDR3nt: TGTGCCAGCAGTGAATGGGGGGGCAGGGGGCGCGGAAAACTGTTTTTT
CDR3aa: CASSEWGGRGRGKLFF

abundance: few
j_gene: TRBJ1-6
v_gene: TRBV6-5
d_gene: TRBD1
CDR3nt: TGTGCCAGCAGTTACTCGGGACAGGGGGACCGGTCACCCCTCCACTTT
CDR3aa: CASSYSGQGDRSPLHF

abundance: NA
j_gene: TRBJ1-2
v_gene: TRBV20-1
d_gene: NA
CDR3nt: TGCAGTGCGCCGCAGGGAAATAGCTACACCTTC
CDR3aa: CSAPQGNSYTF

abundance: few
j_gene: TRBJ2-1
v_gene: TRBV19
d_gene: TRBD1
CDR3nt: TGTGCCAGTTCCGGGACAGCCTCCTACAATGAGCAGTTCTTC
CDR3aa: CASSGTASYNEQFF

abundance: few
j_gene: TRBJ2-3
v_gene: TRBV7-9
d_gene: NA
CDR3nt: TGTGCCAGCAGCTCCACGGGACTTGGCACAGATACGCAGTATTTT
CDR3aa: CASSSTGLGTDTQYF

abundance: NA
j_gene: TRBJ2-7
v_gene: TRBV11-3
d_gene: NA
CDR3nt: TGTGCCAGCAGTTCTCTGCGGATTCGACTACGGGAGCAGTACTTC
CDR3aa: CASSSLRIRLREQYF

abundance: few
j_gene: TRBJ2-2
v_gene: TRBV28
d_gene: TRBD1
CDR3nt: TGTGCCAGCAGTCCCGGACAGGGAAACACCGGGGAGCTGTTTTTT
CDR3aa: CASSPGQGNTGELFF